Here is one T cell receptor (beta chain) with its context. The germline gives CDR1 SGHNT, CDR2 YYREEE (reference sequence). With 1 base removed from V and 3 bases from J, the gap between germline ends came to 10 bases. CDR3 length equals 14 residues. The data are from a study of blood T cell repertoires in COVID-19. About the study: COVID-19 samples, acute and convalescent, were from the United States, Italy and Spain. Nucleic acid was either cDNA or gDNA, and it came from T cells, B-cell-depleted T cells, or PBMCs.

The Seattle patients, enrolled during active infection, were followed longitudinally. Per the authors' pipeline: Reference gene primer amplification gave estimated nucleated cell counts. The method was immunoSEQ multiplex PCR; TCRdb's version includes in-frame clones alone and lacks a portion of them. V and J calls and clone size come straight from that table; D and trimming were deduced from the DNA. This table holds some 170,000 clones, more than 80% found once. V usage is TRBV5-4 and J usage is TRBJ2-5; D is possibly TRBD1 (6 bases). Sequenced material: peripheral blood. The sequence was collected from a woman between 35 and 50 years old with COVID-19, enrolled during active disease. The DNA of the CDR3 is TGTGCCAGCAGCTTGAGCAGGGGTGAAGAGACCCAGTACTTC. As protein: CASSLSRGEETQYF.